These T cell receptor beta chains were read from a single sample in a study of blood T cell repertoires in COVID-19. The assay was immunoSEQ multiplex PCR, and TCRdb's table has in-frame clones only and misses some. The sample has over 95,000 clones, roughly 85% seen once. The specimen sequenced was peripheral blood. These TCRs come from a man aged 40-55 years with acute or convalescent COVID-19. Both conserved end residues are part of each CDR3. The D gene is left open where the match is weak. Only some rows state a clone size, as once, few, many or a class for expanded clones.

CASSEEGQLITEAFF,TGTGCCAGTAGTGAGGAAGGACAACTGATCACTGAAGCTTTCTTT,TRBV19,NA,NA,TRBJ1-1
CASSRQGSNEKLFF,TGTGCCAGCAGCAGACAGGGCTCTAATGAAAAACTGTTTTTT,TRBV5-4,NA,TRBD1,TRBJ1-4
CATRAEGTNYGYTF,TGTGCCACCAGGGCGGAAGGTACGAATTATGGCTACACCTTC,TRBV24-1,NA,NA,TRBJ1-2
CASSFLGTGGDEQYF,TGCGCCAGCAGCTTCCTTGGGACAGGGGGCGACGAGCAGTACTTC,TRBV4-3,NA,TRBD1,TRBJ2-7
CASSRTTGRLEETQYF,TGTGCCAGCAGCCGAACGACGGGAAGGCTTGAAGAGACCCAGTACTTC,TRBV5-6,NA,NA,TRBJ2-5
CASSSKRGSTDTQYF,TGTGCCAGCAGCTCCAAGCGGGGGAGCACAGATACGCAGTATTTT,TRBV7-3,NA,TRBD2,TRBJ2-3
CASRRGSPEVF,TGTGCCAGCAGGAGGGGGTCCCCCGAGGTCTTC,TRBV12-3/TRBV12-4,NA,NA,TRBJ2-1
CASSVRQGGYNEQFF,TGTGCCAGCAGTGTCAGACAGGGGGGTTACAATGAGCAGTTCTTC,TRBV2,NA,TRBD1,TRBJ2-1
CASSLARGSYEQYF,TGTGCCAGCAGCTTGGCCCGGGGTTCCTACGAGCAGTACTTC,TRBV5-6,NA,NA,TRBJ2-7
CATSDLQPVTSSYEQYF,TGTGCCACCAGTGATTTGCAACCGGTGACAAGCTCCTACGAGCAGTACTTC,TRBV24-1,NA,NA,TRBJ2-7
CAISRLAGGQDTQYF,TGTGCCATCAGCCGACTAGCGGGGGGGCAAGATACGCAGTATTTT,TRBV10-3,NA,TRBD2,TRBJ2-3
CASGTGGWNEQFF,TGTGCCAGTGGGACAGGGGGCTGGAATGAGCAGTTCTTC,TRBV2,NA,TRBD1,TRBJ2-1
CASSGAGTGIRYTF,TGTGCCAGCAGTGGCGCCGGGACAGGGATACGCTACACCTTC,TRBV25-1,NA,TRBD1,TRBJ1-2
CATCFAAEAFF,TGTGCCACCTGTTTCGCAGCTGAAGCTTTCTTT,TRBV6-5,NA,NA,TRBJ1-1
CASSPYGIGTGELFF,TGTGCCAGCAGCCCGTACGGGATTGGCACCGGGGAGCTGTTTTTT,TRBV6-5,NA,NA,TRBJ2-2
CASSLTQWEKLFF,TGTGCCAGCAGCTTGACACAGTGGGAAAAACTGTTTTTT,TRBV7-6,NA,NA,TRBJ1-4
CASRGTGSYEQYF,TGTGCCAGCAGGGGGACAGGGAGCTACGAGCAGTACTTC,TRBV2,NA,TRBD1,TRBJ2-7
CAGGQTLTDTQYF,TGTGCAGGAGGACAGACCCTCACAGATACGCAGTATTTT,TRBV7-9,NA,NA,TRBJ2-3
CAFTGLAGVGTQYF,TGTGCCTTCACGGGACTAGCGGGGGTGGGTACGCAGTATTTT,TRBV30,NA,TRBD2,TRBJ2-3
CATSRDLGGFGEKLFF,TGTGCCACCAGCAGAGATCTGGGGGGGTTCGGGGAAAAACTGTTTTTT,TRBV15,NA,NA,TRBJ1-4
CASSQVWSSSYNEQFF,TGCGCCAGCAGTCAAGTTTGGTCGAGCTCCTACAATGAGCAGTTCTTC,TRBV4-1,NA,NA,TRBJ2-1
CASSQAGSGSVFF,TGTGCCAGCAGCCAGGCGGGATCCGGCTCGGTGTTTTTT,TRBV14,NA,NA,TRBJ2-2
CASSGSRQEAFF,TGTGCCAGCAGCGGGTCCAGGCAAGAAGCTTTCTTT,TRBV7-9,NA,NA,TRBJ1-1
CASSLYQRGTDTQYF,TGTGCCAGTAGTCTATACCAGCGTGGCACAGATACGCAGTATTTT,TRBV19,NA,NA,TRBJ2-3
CASSYPRQGMNTEAFF,TGTGCCAGCAGTTACCCCCGACAGGGGATGAACACTGAAGCTTTCTTT,TRBV6-2/TRBV6-3,NA,TRBD1,TRBJ1-1
CASGGQGRETQYF,TGTGCCAGCGGGGGACAGGGGAGGGAGACCCAGTACTTC,TRBV2,NA,TRBD1,TRBJ2-5
CASSFPTGGDYGYTF,TGTGCCAGCAGCTTTCCGACAGGGGGCGACTATGGCTACACCTTC,TRBV13,NA,TRBD1,TRBJ1-2
CASSYELNYGYTF,TGTGCCAGCAGTTACGAGTTGAACTATGGCTACACCTTC,TRBV6-5,NA,NA,TRBJ1-2
CASSHDLQEHYYGYTF,TGTGCCAGCAGCCACGACCTACAGGAACATTACTATGGCTACACCTTC,TRBV9,once,NA,TRBJ1-2
CASMRGGNTDTQYF,TGTGCCAGCATGCGGGGGGGAAACACAGATACGCAGTATTTT,TRBV2,NA,TRBD2,TRBJ2-3
CASSVRQGNTGELFF,TGCGCCAGCAGCGTTCGACAGGGTAACACCGGGGAGCTGTTTTTT,TRBV4-1,once,TRBD1,TRBJ2-2
CASSPYETSGGATAGELFF,TGTGCCAGCAGCCCCTATGAGACTAGCGGGGGGGCCACCGCCGGGGAGCTGTTTTTT,TRBV3-1/TRBV3-2,NA,TRBD2,TRBJ2-2
CASSYGQDSYEQYF,TGTGCCAGCAGCTACGGACAGGACTCCTACGAGCAGTACTTC,TRBV3-1/TRBV3-2,NA,TRBD1,TRBJ2-7
CASSQELAGSQETQYF,TGTGCCAGCAGCCAGGAACTAGCGGGGTCCCAAGAGACCCAGTACTTC,TRBV3-1/TRBV3-2,NA,TRBD2,TRBJ2-5
CASSLTSAGGRRDTQYF,TGTGCCAGCAGCCTAACCTCGGCGGGGGGGAGAAGAGATACGCAGTATTTT,TRBV11-2,NA,TRBD2,TRBJ2-3
CASSKALRRTGGNEQFF,TGTGCCAGCAGCAAAGCGCTTCGGCGGACAGGGGGGAATGAGCAGTTCTTC,TRBV21-1,once,NA,TRBJ2-1
CASSVDGLAAGNSGELFF,TGTGCCAGCAGCGTAGACGGACTAGCAGCAGGGAATTCCGGGGAGCTGTTTTTT,TRBV9,NA,TRBD2,TRBJ2-2
CASSQDVAAEADTQYF,TGTGCCAGCAGCCAAGATGTAGCAGCGGAGGCAGATACGCAGTATTTT,TRBV4-2,NA,NA,TRBJ2-3
CASSKGKAGNTEAFF,TGTGCCAGCAGCAAAGGAAAGGCAGGGAACACTGAAGCTTTCTTT,TRBV21-1,few,NA,TRBJ1-1
CAWSRGYGYTF,TGTGCCTGGAGTAGGGGGTATGGCTACACCTTC,TRBV30,NA,NA,TRBJ1-2
CASLKSPYNEKLFF,TGCGCCAGCTTAAAGTCCCCCTACAATGAAAAACTGTTTTTT,TRBV10-1,NA,NA,TRBJ1-4
CASSSGGSLQYF,TGTGCCAGCAGTTCCGGCGGGAGCCTACAGTACTTC,TRBV7-9,few,TRBD2,TRBJ2-7
CASSVLRTGENYGYTF,TGTGCCAGCAGTGTGTTAAGGACAGGTGAAAACTATGGCTACACCTTC,TRBV2,NA,TRBD1,TRBJ1-2
CASSPDNSYEQYF,TGTGCCAGCAGCCCGGACAACTCCTACGAGCAGTACTTC,TRBV7-3,NA,NA,TRBJ2-7
CASSTRLAGSSNNEQFF,TGTGCCAGCAGTACCCGACTAGCGGGGAGCTCGAACAATGAGCAGTTCTTC,TRBV27,NA,TRBD2,TRBJ2-1
CASNLAGWAEAFF,TGTGCCAGCAACCTCGCGGGGTGGGCTGAAGCTTTCTTT,TRBV12-3/TRBV12-4,once,NA,TRBJ1-1
CASSQLPGLPNQPQHF,TGCGCCAGCAGCCAGCTACCTGGACTGCCGAATCAGCCCCAGCATTTT,TRBV4-1,NA,NA,TRBJ1-5
CASTPGTGAYEQYF,TGTGCCAGCACCCCTGGGACAGGGGCGTACGAGCAGTACTTC,TRBV5-6,NA,TRBD1,TRBJ2-7
CASSVGIAGETDTQYF,TGTGCCAGCAGCGTAGGAATAGCGGGGGAAACAGATACGCAGTATTTT,TRBV9,NA,TRBD2,TRBJ2-3
CASSQDRGQRGYTF,TGTGCCAGCAGCCAAGACAGGGGGCAACGTGGCTACACCTTC,TRBV4-2,once,TRBD1,TRBJ1-2
CSADSPYGYTF,TGCAGCGCCGACAGCCCCTATGGCTACACCTTC,TRBV29-1,once,NA,TRBJ1-2
CASSFRGTGDQPQHF,TGCGCCAGCAGCTTTCGGGGGACGGGGGATCAGCCCCAGCATTTT,TRBV5-1,NA,NA,TRBJ1-5
CSVKGTVSYEQYF,TGCAGCGTTAAAGGGACAGTTTCCTACGAGCAGTACTTC,TRBV29-1,NA,TRBD1,TRBJ2-7
CASRSSTGQSEAFF,TGTGCCAGCAGGTCCAGCACAGGACAAAGTGAAGCTTTCTTT,TRBV3-1/TRBV3-2,NA,NA,TRBJ1-1
CASSLTSGYGYTF,TGTGCCAGCAGCCTAACCTCAGGGTATGGCTACACCTTC,TRBV4-2,NA,NA,TRBJ1-2
CASSPKEGQGNNEQFF,TGCGCCAGCAGCCCCAAGGAGGGACAGGGGAACAATGAGCAGTTCTTC,TRBV4-1,NA,TRBD1,TRBJ2-1
CASSALNEQYF,TGTGCCAGCAGTGCCCTTAACGAGCAGTACTTC,TRBV2,NA,NA,TRBJ2-7